This is a list of T cell receptor beta chains from one sample in a study of shared clonotypes between healthy human individuals. Measured with immunoSEQ multiplex PCR; TCRdb has only the in-frame clones, and not every one. This table holds roughly 2 million clones, under 97% found once. Sample: naive CD4+ T cells sorted from blood. Receptors were obtained from a man aged 18 to 29 in good health. Each CDR3 is given with its conserved first and last residue. The order of the fields is J gene, D gene, clone size, V gene, CDR3 DNA, CDR3 protein. The D gene is left open where the match is weak. Clone size appears in some rows only: once, few, many, or a class for an expanded clone.

j_gene: TRBJ1-2; d_gene: NA; abundance: NA; v_gene: TRBV30; CDR3nt: TGTGCCTGGAGTGTACAAAACTATGGCTACACCTTC; CDR3aa: CAWSVQNYGYTF
j_gene: TRBJ1-2; d_gene: NA; abundance: NA; v_gene: TRBV5-6; CDR3nt: TGTGCCAGCAGCTTGGTGGGGCAGGGCATGTTGGCTGGCTACACCTTC; CDR3aa: CASSLVGQGMLAGYTF
j_gene: TRBJ1-2; d_gene: NA; abundance: few; v_gene: TRBV10-1; CDR3nt: TGCGCCAGCAGTGAGATGAAATGGGCGAACTATGGCTACACCTTC; CDR3aa: CASSEMKWANYGYTF
j_gene: TRBJ2-2; d_gene: TRBD1; abundance: NA; v_gene: TRBV10-2; CDR3nt: TGCGCCAGCAGCGACAGGGCACGGGCCACCGGGGAGCTGTTTTTT; CDR3aa: CASSDRARATGELFF
j_gene: TRBJ1-2; d_gene: NA; abundance: NA; v_gene: TRBV25-1; CDR3nt: TGTGCCAGCAGTGAAACCAGACTGGCTATTGAGGGCTACACCTTC; CDR3aa: CASSETRLAIEGYTF
j_gene: TRBJ2-2; d_gene: NA; abundance: once; v_gene: TRBV5-1; CDR3nt: TGCGCCAGCAGCTCGGGACAAACGAACACCGGGGAGCTGTTTTTT; CDR3aa: CASSSGQTNTGELFF
j_gene: TRBJ1-2; d_gene: NA; abundance: NA; v_gene: TRBV4-1; CDR3nt: TGCGCCAGCAGCCAAGACGGGGGGCACAATGGCTACACCTTC; CDR3aa: CASSQDGGHNGYTF
j_gene: TRBJ2-1; d_gene: NA; abundance: NA; v_gene: TRBV7-3; CDR3nt: TGTGCCAGCAGCCCATCCGGGGGATACAATGAGCAGTTCTTC; CDR3aa: CASSPSGGYNEQFF
j_gene: TRBJ1-1; d_gene: NA; abundance: NA; v_gene: TRBV18; CDR3nt: TGTGCCAGCTCACCACCGGGCGGCATGAACACTGAAGCTTTCTTT; CDR3aa: CASSPPGGMNTEAFF
j_gene: TRBJ2-1; d_gene: NA; abundance: NA; v_gene: TRBV4-1; CDR3nt: TGCGCCAGCAATGGGGAGGCGAGTAGCTCCTACAATGAGCAGTTCTTC; CDR3aa: CASNGEASSSYNEQFF